Listed below are T cell receptor beta chains from one sample, sequenced in a study of cytomegalovirus exposure and HLA in healthy donors. The data were produced by immunoSEQ multiplex PCR, yet TCRdb's version contains in-frame clones alone and is incomplete. The sample shows about 160,000 clones, 70% to 85% of them seen only once. Sequences were obtained from PBMCs. The receptors stem from a man in his forties or fifties in good health and CMV-seronegative. Both conserved end residues are part of each CDR3. D genes are given only for firm matches. Not every row has a clone size; where given, it reads once, few, many or a size class.

>-|TRBJ1-3|-|TRBV19
TGTGCCAGTATGGGCAGTCACTCTGGAAACACCATATATTTT
CASMGSHSGNTIYF
>-|TRBJ1-1|few|TRBV7-3
TGTGCCAGCAGCTTCTCCCCGAACACTGAAGCTTTCTTT
CASSFSPNTEAFF
>TRBD2|TRBJ2-3|once|TRBV7-8
TGTGCCAGCAGCTTATTCAGCGGGGGGTTGACAGATACGCAGTATTTT
CASSLFSGGLTDTQYF
>TRBD1|TRBJ2-1|few|TRBV29-1
TGCAGCACCGGACAGGCTTGGTCTTTCTTC
CSTGQAWSFF
>TRBD1|TRBJ1-6|-|TRBV7-3
TGTGCCAGTTCGACAGGGCCGGCTTCACCCCTCCACTTT
CASSTGPASPLHF
>-|TRBJ2-7|once|TRBV30
TGTGCCTGCCGGGACACGGCCTACGAGCAGTACTTC
CACRDTAYEQYF
>TRBD1|TRBJ2-2|-|TRBV7-6
TGTGCCAGCAGCCGCTCCCGGACAGGGATAAAAAACACCGGGGAGCTGTTTTTT
CASSRSRTGIKNTGELFF
>-|TRBJ2-1|-|TRBV7-8
TGTGCCACCGGGCGGGCGGCATACAATGAGCAGTTCTTC
CATGRAAYNEQFF
>-|TRBJ2-7|-|TRBV4-3
TGCGCCAGCAGTCAAGCTTATCCCCGGTACGAGCAGTACTTC
CASSQAYPRYEQYF
>-|TRBJ2-5|-|TRBV4-3
TGCGCCAGCAGCCAAGGACTTGGCGGTGGGGAGACCCAGTACTTC
CASSQGLGGGETQYF
>-|TRBJ2-3|-|TRBV5-1
TGCGCCAGCAGCCTCGGACAGCCAGGGGATACGCAGTATTTT
CASSLGQPGDTQYF
>-|TRBJ1-5|-|TRBV27
TGTGCCAGCAGTTTGGGCAGGAATAGCAATCAGCCCCAGCATTTT
CASSLGRNSNQPQHF
>-|TRBJ2-6|few|TRBV28
TGTGCCAGCAGTTTACAGGTCCTAAGCTCTGGGGCCAACGTCCTGACTTTC
CASSLQVLSSGANVLTF
>TRBD1|TRBJ1-2|-|TRBV4-2
TGTGCCAGCAGCCAAGAAGGGACAGGGACCATCTATGGCTACACCTTC
CASSQEGTGTIYGYTF